The source of this TCR beta chain is a study of T cells in Graves' hyperthyroidism and ophthalmopathy. Between the trimmed V and J ends, which lost 3 bases and 1 base, there was a span of 13 bases. The CDR3 contains 16 residues. Germline V gene lookup returns CDR1 LNHDA and CDR2 SQIVND (reference sequence). Patients aged 18 to 65 with hyperthyroidism were newly diagnosed, with duration under 2 months. Uncontrolled infections, other autoimmune diseases, pregnancy or lactation led to exclusion of patients. This clonotype has just a few counts. Its antigen is currently unknown. General study points: Blood held most thyroid clonotypes expanded above 0.001 frequency. It was a median 6.5 months before onset that the model predicted ophthalmopathy.

RNA transcripts were the template for amplifying TCR beta CDR3 regions. The study used the HTBI primer set for a first-round RT-PCR of the TCR CDR3. MiXCR was run by TCRdb on the multiplex PCR reads, yielding one entry per CDR3 protein. Seen here are under 700,000 distinct CDR3 sequences, about 43% observed once, and the top ten hold approximately 8.2%. V gene TRBV19 combines with J gene TRBJ1-5, with D perhaps TRBD1 (6 bases). Source material: peripheral blood or thyroid tissue (not recorded which). This receptor was obtained from a woman younger than 35 with Graves' hyperthyroidism. The chain's CDR3 is CASSIWGLGSNQPQHF. The CDR3 DNA sequence: TGTGCCAGTAGTATCTGGGGGCTCGGCAGCAATCAGCCCCAGCATTTT.